The 30 T cell receptor beta chains below come from one sample, sequenced in a study of blood T cell repertoires in COVID-19. Using immunoSEQ multiplex PCR, the repertoire was profiled, and TCRdb retains in-frame clones only, with some absent. The sample holds some 510,000 clones; 70% to 90% are singletons and the top ten take 1.8%. Sequenced: PBMCs or T cells enriched from blood (not recorded which). The source is a woman aged 40 to 50 who had recovered from COVID-19.

This clone was observed a single time. The chain uses TRBV12-3 or TRBV12-4 and TRBJ2-3; D is unclear. The CDR3 loop spans 13 amino acids. The V and J ends lost 5 bases and 0 bases respectively, with 6 bases between them. The CDR3 DNA reads TGTGCCAGCAGTACAGCTAGCACAGATACGCAGTATTTT. Amino acids: CASSTASTDTQYF.

J is TRBJ2-7 and V is TRBV7-9; 10 positions agree with TRBD1. The length of the CDR3 is 16 residues. The germline gives CDR1 SEHNR, CDR2 FQNEAQ (reference sequence). The junction had 6 bases not matched to a gene; V was cut back by 1 base and J by 3 bases. The CDR3 DNA reads TGTGCCAGCAGCTTAGGGGCTAGGACAGGGGGCTACGAGCAGTACTTC. It encodes CASSLGARTGGYEQYF.

The chain is built from TRBV20-1 and TRBJ2-7, with TRBD1 identical over 7 bases. The CDR3 is made up of 13 amino acids. V trimming: 5 bases; J trimming: 2 bases; junction bases outside the gene matches: 6. Germline V gives CDR1 DFQATT, CDR2 SNEGSKA (reference sequence). The CDR3 sequence: CSAGGTETYEQYF. CDR3 sequence (DNA): TGCAGTGCTGGTGGGACAGAAACCTACGAGCAGTACTTC.

This clone was detected a few times. The V call is TRBV18, the J call TRBJ1-3; unclear D gene. The germline V gene encodes CDR1 KGHSH and CDR2 LQKENI. V shed 2 bases and J shed 16 bases, with 15 bases lying between them. This CDR3 region has 12 residues. CDR3 sequence reads: CASSPVGGESYF. Here the CDR3 DNA reads TGTGCCAGCTCACCAGTAGGTGGAGAATCGTATTTT. Drawing the rest from reference TRBV18 and TRBJ1-3, the complete variable domain is NAGVMQNPRHLVRRRGQEARLRCSPMKGHSHVYWYRQLPEEGLKFMVYLQKENIIDESGMPKERFSAEFPKEGPSILRIQQVVRGDSAAYFCASSPVGGESYFGEGSWLTVV.

The V call is TRBV4-3, the J call TRBJ1-6; TRBD1 matches at 9 bases. Trimming cost V 0 bases and J 6 bases; bases outside gene matches: 9. Germline V gene sequence: CDR1 LGHNA, CDR2 YSLEER. The length of the CDR3 is 18 residues. CDR3 in amino acids: CASSQDFHRTGANSPLHF. The CDR3 nucleotides are TGCGCCAGCAGCCAAGATTTCCACCGGACAGGGGCTAATTCACCCCTCCACTTT.

The chain combines TRBV29-1 with TRBJ2-5; 8 bases agree with TRBD2. V shed 0 bases, J shed 4 bases, and the junction held 4 bases outside the gene matches. This CDR3 has 14 amino acids. The germline V gene has CDR1 SQVTM and CDR2 ANQGSEA. The DNA of the CDR3 is TGCAGCGTTGAAGATCTGGGACTAGGAGAGACCCAGTACTTC. The encoded protein is CSVEDLGLGETQYF.

The chain combines TRBV28 with TRBJ1-4; no clear D gene. Germline V CDR1 and CDR2: MDHEN, SYDVKM. V was shortened by 6 bases and J by 4 bases, with 15 bases between the two germline ends. There are 15 residues in the CDR3. This chain's CDR3 is CASRPGPGYNEKLFF. For the CDR3, the DNA is TGTGCCAGCAGACCCGGGCCGGGGTATAATGAAAAACTGTTTTTT.

This clone was seen only once. The chain's CDR3 is CSARTSGREYF. In DNA form, the CDR3 reads TGCAGTGCCAGGACTAGCGGGAGAGAATACTTC. The V call is TRBV20-1, the J call TRBJ2-7; 13 bases are shared with TRBD2. The CDR3 runs 11 residues. Germline loops: CDR1 DFQATT, CDR2 SNEGSKA (reference sequence). The junction had 6 bases not matched to a gene; V was cut back by 6 bases and J by 13 bases.

The chain couples TRBV6-5 to TRBJ2-5; D call uncertain. The CDR3 contains 11 residues. V was cut by 0 bases and J by 10 bases, with 6 bases left in between. Germline V gene data show CDR1 as MNHEY and CDR2 as SVGAGI. The CDR3 loop is CASSYSQVQYF. CDR3 sequence (DNA): TGTGCCAGCAGTTACTCTCAGGTCCAGTACTTC.

The chain recombines TRBV18 with TRBJ1-1; TRBD1 aligns across 7 bases. The CDR3 has 18 residues. Germline trimming cut 2 bases from V and 1 base from J; bases unmatched to any gene: 13. Germline CDR1 and CDR2: KGHSH and LQKENI. CDR3 sequence reads: CASSPMDGTDLWNTEAFF. Here the CDR3 DNA reads TGTGCCAGCTCACCAATGGACGGGACAGACCTCTGGAACACTGAAGCTTTCTTT.

This clone was seen only a few times. This rearrangement joins TRBV7-2 to TRBJ1-1; D is uncertain. CDR1 is SGHTA, CDR2 FQGNSA, per germline. V dropped 7 bases and J dropped 1 base, with 10 bases sitting between them. The CDR3 totals 13 residues. CDR3 sequence reads: CASKAQSNTEAFF. CDR3 DNA: TGTGCCAGCAAGGCACAGTCGAACACTGAAGCTTTCTTT. The variable domain in full, completed from reference TRBV7-2 and TRBJ1-1, reads GAGVSQSPSNKVTEKGKDVELRCDPISGHTALYWYRQSLGQGLEFLIYFQGNSAPDKSGLPSDRFSAERTGGSVSTLTIQRTQQEDSAVYLCASKAQSNTEAFFGQGTRLTVV.

With regard to this clone: Other DNA sequences in this sample translate to the same CDR3. The rearrangement uses TRBV18 and TRBJ1-6, with no clear D. Trimming took 2 bases from V and 7 from J, leaving 6 bases between them. From germline, CDR1 is KGHSH and CDR2 LQKENI. The CDR3 has 13 amino acids. The CDR3 nucleotides read TGTGCCAGCTCACCATCCCAAAATTCACCCCTCCACTTT. It is translated as CASSPSQNSPLHF.

This chain connects TRBV18 to TRBJ2-3, with TRBD2 identical over 10 bases. V shed 2 bases, J shed 6 bases, and the junction held 8 bases outside the gene matches. The CDR3 has 16 amino acids. Germline-derived CDR1 and CDR2 are KGHSH and LQKENI. CDR3 amino acids: CASSPMRTSGRDTQYF. Written as DNA, the CDR3 is TGTGCCAGCTCACCAATGAGGACTAGCGGACGGGATACGCAGTATTTT.

The chain links TRBV27 to TRBJ2-1, with D possibly matching TRBD1 (5 bases). Trimming took 2 bases from V and 2 from J, leaving 16 bases between them. The germline V gene encodes CDR1 MNHEY and CDR2 SMNVEV (reference sequence). This CDR3 contains 17 residues. CDR3 region: CASSLPSGRATYNEQFF. Written as DNA, the CDR3 is TGTGCCAGCAGTTTACCTTCGGGCAGGGCAACCTACAATGAGCAGTTCTTC.

The gene calls are TRBV23-1 and TRBJ1-2; 7 bases are shared with TRBD1. TRBV23-1 is annotated as an ORF whose role is uncertain. The CDR3 is made up of 17 amino acids. With V trimmed by 3 bases and J by 3 bases, 13 bases remained unmatched. CDR3 residues: CASSQTQDRDYYYGYTF. The CDR3 DNA is TGCGCCAGCAGTCAGACCCAAGACAGGGATTATTACTATGGCTACACCTTC.

This clone was detected a few times. The chain joins TRBV5-6 to TRBJ2-7; TRBD1 aligns across 10 bases. The V segment lost 4 bases and the J segment 7 bases; nucleotides outside the gene matches: 11. CDR1 is SGHDT, CDR2 YYEEEE, per germline. This CDR3 spans 15 amino acids. CDR3 in amino acids: CASSQMGQGTGEQYF. DNA for the CDR3: TGTGCCAGCAGCCAGATGGGACAGGGGACAGGGGAGCAGTACTTC. The full variable domain, with the rest looked up from reference TRBV5-6 and TRBJ2-7, is DAGVTQSPTHLIKTRGQQVTLRCSPKSGHDTVSWYQQALGQGPQFIFQYYEEEERQRGNFPDRFSGHQFPNYSSELNVNALLLGDSALYLCASSQMGQGTGEQYFGPGTRLTVT.

This chain uses TRBV3-1 (or the pseudogene TRBV3-2) with TRBJ1-5, with 7 bases lining up with TRBD1. CDR3 length equals 14 residues. Germline V gives CDR1 LGHDT, CDR2 YNNKEL (reference sequence). After removal of 4 bases from V and 4 bases from J, the junction contained 4 bases not matched to a gene. The CDR3 here is CASSLGQQNQPQHF. CDR3 DNA sequence: TGTGCCAGCAGCCTGGGACAGCAGAATCAGCCCCAGCATTTT.

The chain combines TRBV29-1 with TRBJ2-1, with 11 bases fitting TRBD2. V lost 3 bases, J lost 8 bases, and 9 bases stayed unmatched. The CDR3 is 15 amino acids. The germline V gene encodes CDR1 SQVTM and CDR2 ANQGSEA. In nucleotides, the CDR3 is TGCAGCGTTGATAGTCCGACTAGCGGGATCGATGAGCAGTTCTTC. It encodes CSVDSPTSGIDEQFF.

The rearrangement links TRBV9 to TRBJ2-3, with 8 bases matching TRBD2. Losses at the gene ends were 1 base for V and 3 bases for J; bases not matched to a gene: 16. The CDR3 contains 19 residues. The germline gives CDR1 SGDLS, CDR2 YYNGEE. The CDR3 here is CASSVRFRREVCSTDTQYF. The CDR3 DNA is TGTGCCAGCAGCGTAAGATTTCGGCGGGAGGTGTGTAGTACAGATACGCAGTATTTT. Full variable domain (remainder filled in from reference TRBV9 and TRBJ2-3): DSGVTQTPKHLITATGQRVTLRCSPRSGDLSVYWYQQSLDQGLQFLIQYYNGEERAKGNILERFSAQQFPDLHSELNLSSLELGDSALYFCASSVRFRREVCSTDTQYFGPGTRLTVL.

Comments on this clone: The same CDR3 can be traced to other DNA sequences in this sample. In DNA form, the CDR3 reads TGTGCCAGCAGCTCAGGACAGGGCAACACTGAAGCTTTCTTT. It yields the protein CASSSGQGNTEAFF. This chain connects TRBV7-8 to TRBJ1-1; 8 bases map to TRBD1. This CDR3 is built from 14 residues. V gave up 4 bases and J gave up 2 bases; unmatched junction bases: 3. Looked up from germline, CDR1 is SGHVS and CDR2 is FQNEAQ.

The chain recombines TRBV3-1 (or the pseudogene TRBV3-2) with TRBJ1-4; 7 nucleotides agree with TRBD1. The CDR3 spans 13 residues. Trimming took 4 bases from V and 8 from J; bases not matched to a gene: 4. Germline V gene lookup returns CDR1 LGHDT and CDR2 YNNKEL (reference sequence). The CDR3 coding sequence is TGTGCCAGCAGCCTCCCAGGGGGGGAAAAACTGTTTTTT. This translates into CASSLPGGEKLFF.

V gene TRBV5-1 combines with J gene TRBJ2-3; a weak D match, TRBD2 (6 bases). The CDR3 spans 15 residues. Germline V gene sequence: CDR1 SGHRS, CDR2 YFSETQ. The V gene lost 4 bases and the J gene lost 2 bases, with 14 bases spanning the gap. The CDR3 coding sequence is TGCGCCAGCAGCCCGCACGGGAGTTACACAGATACGCAGTATTTT. Its translation: CASSPHGSYTDTQYF.

This chain uses TRBV6-2 or TRBV6-3 with TRBJ2-7; 7 nucleotides match TRBD2. The CDR3 is 15 amino acids. CDR1 and CDR2 from the germline V gene are MNHEY and SVGEGT. V shed 2 bases, J shed 7 bases, and the junction held 11 bases outside the gene matches. This CDR3 is CASSYGASGIWEQYF. The CDR3 DNA is TGTGCCAGCAGTTACGGGGCTAGCGGTATATGGGAGCAGTACTTC.

Of note for this clone: One end of the junction does not line up with germline, which may come from a read error. V gene TRBV6-2 or TRBV6-3 combines with J gene TRBJ1-4; no firm D call. From germline, CDR1 is MNHEY and CDR2 SVGEGT. The CDR3 is 12 residues long. Here the CDR3 DNA reads TGTGCCAGCAGCGGCCCCGGGAAGGGCCTTGTTTTT. Amino acids: CASSGPGKGLVF.

This clone was observed a single time. J is TRBJ1-2 and V is TRBV2; TRBD1 matches at 8 bases. Per the germline V gene, CDR1 is SNHLY and CDR2 is FYNNEI. The CDR3 contains 16 residues. Trimming cost V 6 bases and J 0 bases; bases outside gene matches: 9. The CDR3 spells CASRRDRGGPNYGYTF. The CDR3 DNA follows: TGTGCCAGCAGGCGCGACAGGGGAGGACCTAACTATGGCTACACCTTC.

The chain links TRBV10-3 to TRBJ2-3, with 11 bases fitting TRBD2. V shed 3 bases, J shed 4 bases, and the junction held 3 bases outside the gene matches. This CDR3 has 15 residues. In germline, CDR1 is ENHRY, CDR2 SYGVKD. The CDR3: CAISELAGVSDTQYF. In nucleotides, the CDR3 is TGTGCCATCAGTGAACTAGCGGGAGTCTCAGATACGCAGTATTTT.

The chain carries TRBV7-2 and TRBJ2-1; TRBD1 matches 8 bases. V shed 5 bases, J shed 5 bases, and the junction held 11 bases outside the gene matches. The CDR3 extends over 16 amino acids. Germline assignment: CDR1 SGHTA and CDR2 FQGNSA. The CDR3 DNA reads TGTGCCAGCAGCCCGCACGGACAGGGCAGCCACAATGAGCAGTTCTTC. This gives the protein CASSPHGQGSHNEQFF.

The chain joins TRBV5-4 to TRBJ2-7; 7 bases match TRBD1. Germline values: CDR1 SGHNT, CDR2 YYREEE (reference sequence). After removal of 4 bases from V and 6 bases from J, the junction contained 7 bases not matched to a gene. The CDR3 totals 13 residues. The CDR3 region has the DNA TGTGCCAGCAGCGGAGACACAGGGGCCGAGCAGTACTTC. Translated, it gives CASSGDTGAEQYF.

V is TRBV20-1 and J is TRBJ2-3; 7 bases fit TRBD2. The CDR3 length is 17 residues. Germline CDR1 is DFQATT and CDR2 is SNEGSKA (reference sequence). The V and J ends lost 3 bases and 4 bases, in that order; junction bases with no gene match: 16. The CDR3 DNA reads TGCAGTGCTAGTGTTTTCGGGGAGGGTGACGTTTCAGATACGCAGTATTTT. Translating it yields CSASVFGEGDVSDTQYF.

The chain recombines TRBV5-4 with TRBJ2-5; D perhaps matches TRBD2 (6 bases). Germline CDR1 reads SGHNT; CDR2 reads YYREEE (reference sequence). CDR3 length: 15 amino acids. The V and J ends lost 0 bases and 5 bases respectively, with 14 bases between them. This chain's CDR3 is CASSLEAGKGETQYF. CDR3 sequence (DNA): TGTGCCAGCAGCTTGGAGGCGGGGAAGGGGGAGACCCAGTACTTC.